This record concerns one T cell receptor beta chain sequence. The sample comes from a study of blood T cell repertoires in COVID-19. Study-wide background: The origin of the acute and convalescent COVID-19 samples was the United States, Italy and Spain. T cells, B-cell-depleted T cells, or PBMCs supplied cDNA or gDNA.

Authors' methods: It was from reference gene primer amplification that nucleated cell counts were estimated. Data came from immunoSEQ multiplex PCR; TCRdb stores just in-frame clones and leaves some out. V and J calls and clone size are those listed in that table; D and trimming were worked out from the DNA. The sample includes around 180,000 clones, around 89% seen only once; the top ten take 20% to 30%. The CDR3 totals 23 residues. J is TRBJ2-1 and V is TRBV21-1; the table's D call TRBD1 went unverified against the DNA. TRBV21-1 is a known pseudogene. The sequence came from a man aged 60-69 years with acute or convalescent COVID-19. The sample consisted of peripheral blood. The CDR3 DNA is TGTGCCAGCAGCAAGTCCACCTTCTTACAGGGGGCACTGGGGCCAAGCTCCTACAATGAGCAGTTCTTC. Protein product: CASSKSTFLQGALGPSSYNEQFF.